These T cell receptor beta chains were read from a single sample in a study of shared clonotypes between healthy human individuals. Data came from immunoSEQ multiplex PCR; TCRdb stores just in-frame clones and leaves some out. The table records about 2.3 million clones, less than 95% of them present only once. The sequenced material came from naive CD4+ T cells from PBMCs. The receptor source for this set is a man between 18 and 29 years old in good health. Some clones in this sample may be carry-over from other donors' samples. Both conserved end residues are part of each CDR3. D genes are given only for firm matches. Only some rows state a clone size, as once, few, many or a class for expanded clones.

abundance	v_gene	d_gene	j_gene	CDR3aa	CDR3nt
NA	TRBV25-1	NA	TRBJ2-3	CASSYRDRDTQYF	TGTGCCAGCAGTTACCGGGACCGAGATACGCAGTATTTT
NA	TRBV18	NA	TRBJ2-6	CASSPRGASSGANVLTF	TGTGCCAGCTCACCACGCGGGGCGAGCTCTGGGGCCAACGTCCTGACTTTC
NA	TRBV6-1	TRBD1	TRBJ2-1	CASSEADTGGRFF	TGTGCCAGCAGTGAAGCCGATACAGGGGGGCGGTTCTTC
NA	TRBV7-2	TRBD2	TRBJ2-7	CASSYSPGTSGIEQYF	TGTGCCAGCAGCTACAGCCCCGGGACTAGCGGGATCGAGCAGTACTTC
NA	TRBV5-5	NA	TRBJ1-2	CASSLGPSKAYGYTF	TGTGCCAGCAGCTTGGGCCCGAGTAAGGCCTATGGCTACACCTTC
NA	TRBV18	TRBD1	TRBJ2-4	CASSRGGATKNIQYF	TGTGCCAGCTCCCGAGGGGGCGCGACCAAAAACATTCAGTACTTC
once	TRBV7-2	NA	TRBJ2-7	CASSLAGGRSYEQYF	TGTGCCAGCAGCTTAGCGGGAGGACGATCCTACGAGCAGTACTTC
NA	TRBV14	TRBD1	TRBJ1-2	CASSQGAGGDYGYTF	TGTGCCAGCAGCCAAGGGGCAGGGGGCGACTATGGCTACACCTTC
once	TRBV5-5	TRBD1	TRBJ1-2	CASRTGNGYTF	TGTGCCAGCAGGACAGGGAATGGCTACACCTTC
once	TRBV15	NA	TRBJ2-7	CATSPVWGGQYEQYF	TGTGCCACCAGCCCCGTTTGGGGGGGACAATACGAGCAGTACTTC
once	TRBV7-9	NA	TRBJ2-2	CASSFSGSGVTGELFF	TGTGCCAGCAGCTTCTCGGGGTCAGGGGTTACCGGGGAGCTGTTTTTT
NA	TRBV5-1	NA	TRBJ2-1	CASSLAGQTYNEQFF	TGCGCCAGCAGCTTGGCAGGGCAGACTTACAATGAGCAGTTCTTC
NA	TRBV14	TRBD2	TRBJ2-7	CASSLSSGRYEQYF	TGTGCCAGCAGCCTTTCTAGCGGGAGATACGAGCAGTACTTC
NA	TRBV7-2	NA	TRBJ2-1	CASSLAGGNEQFF	TGTGCCAGCAGCTTAGCGGGGGGCAATGAGCAGTTCTTC
NA	TRBV30	TRBD1	TRBJ1-1	CAWDVTGVKDTEAFF	TGTGCCTGGGATGTAACAGGGGTTAAGGACACTGAAGCTTTCTTT
NA	TRBV7-3	TRBD2	TRBJ2-1	CASSLWGTSGTYNEQFF	TGTGCCAGCAGCTTATGGGGGACTAGCGGGACATACAATGAGCAGTTCTTC
NA	TRBV2	TRBD1	TRBJ1-1	CASSGQGAGTEAFF	TGTGCCAGCAGTGGACAGGGGGCAGGGACTGAAGCTTTCTTT
NA	TRBV6-4	NA	TRBJ1-4	CASRRIITTNEKLFF	TGTGCCAGCAGAAGGATTATCACAACTAATGAAAAACTGTTTTTT
once	TRBV5-6	TRBD1	TRBJ2-7	CASSPPGTGGHYEQYF	TGTGCCAGCAGCCCCCCCGGGACAGGGGGTCATTACGAGCAGTACTTC
NA	TRBV19	TRBD1	TRBJ2-1	CASRGGQGSYNEQFF	TGTGCCAGTAGGGGGGGACAGGGCTCCTACAATGAGCAGTTCTTC
NA	TRBV19	TRBD2	TRBJ2-1	CASSRTSGSSYNEQFF	TGTGCCAGTAGTAGGACTAGCGGGAGCTCCTACAATGAGCAGTTCTTC
NA	TRBV28	NA	TRBJ1-2	CASSLTGRSGYGYTF	TGTGCCAGCAGTTTGACAGGACGGTCGGGCTATGGCTACACCTTC
NA	TRBV6-5	NA	TRBJ2-7	CASGDRYEQYF	TGTGCCAGCGGAGACCGCTACGAGCAGTACTTC
NA	TRBV28	NA	TRBJ2-4	CASRWTNIAKNIQYF	TGTGCCAGCAGGTGGACAAATATAGCCAAAAACATTCAGTACTTC
NA	TRBV18	NA	TRBJ1-3	CASSPDTPAVGNTIYF	TGTGCCAGCTCACCGGACACCCCGGCTGTTGGAAACACCATATATTTT
NA	TRBV6-5	NA	TRBJ2-7	CASSYSTGSGEQYF	TGTGCCAGCAGTTACTCCACAGGGTCGGGCGAGCAGTACTTC
NA	TRBV7-9	NA	TRBJ2-7	CASSAARGTDIYEQYF	TGTGCCAGCAGCGCGGCCCGCGGGACAGATATTTACGAGCAGTACTTC
NA	TRBV5-5	TRBD1	TRBJ2-2	CASSYQGAVGELFF	TGTGCCAGCAGTTATCAGGGGGCCGTCGGGGAGCTGTTTTTT
NA	TRBV28	NA	TRBJ1-1	CASSHQQGKGNTEAFF	TGTGCCAGCAGTCATCAACAGGGAAAGGGGAACACTGAAGCTTTCTTT
NA	TRBV30	NA	TRBJ1-2	CAWSGINYGYTF	TGTGCCTGGAGTGGGATTAACTATGGCTACACCTTC
NA	TRBV6-1	NA	TRBJ2-5	CASSDPGIWETQYF	TGTGCCAGCAGCGATCCGGGAATCTGGGAGACCCAGTACTTC
NA	TRBV5-6	TRBD2	TRBJ2-7	CASSSRIAGGWAEQYF	TGTGCCAGCAGCTCCCGTATAGCGGGAGGTTGGGCGGAGCAGTACTTC
once	TRBV7-2	NA	TRBJ2-7	CASSLHPGVYEQYF	TGTGCCAGCAGCCTTCACCCCGGGGTCTACGAGCAGTACTTC
NA	TRBV18	TRBD1	TRBJ2-7	CASSPPRDRGPGEQYF	TGTGCCAGCTCACCACCTCGGGACAGGGGCCCGGGGGAGCAGTACTTC
NA	TRBV4-3	NA	TRBJ1-4	CASSQGRGYSFNEKLFF	TGCGCCAGCAGCCAAGGTAGAGGTTACAGCTTTAATGAAAAACTGTTTTTT
NA	TRBV5-1	TRBD2	TRBJ2-1	CASSPPGLASGEQFF	TGCGCCAGCAGCCCACCTGGACTAGCTTCGGGTGAGCAGTTCTTC
NA	TRBV5-4	NA	TRBJ1-2	CASSLDRGYGYTF	TGTGCCAGCAGCTTGGACCGAGGCTATGGCTACACCTTC
NA	TRBV10-3	NA	TRBJ2-1	CAISESAGSSYNEQFF	TGTGCCATCAGTGAGTCGGCCGGGAGCTCCTACAATGAGCAGTTCTTC
NA	TRBV9	TRBD2	TRBJ2-2	CASSGLVAGGNTGELFF	TGTGCCAGCAGCGGCCTGGTAGCGGGAGGGAACACCGGGGAGCTGTTTTTT
NA	TRBV18	NA	TRBJ1-5	CASSPTVRGNQPQHF	TGTGCCAGCTCACCCACAGTACGAGGCAATCAGCCCCAGCATTTT
NA	TRBV27	TRBD1	TRBJ1-1	CASSLVKGATEAFF	TGTGCCAGCAGTTTAGTTAAGGGGGCCACTGAAGCTTTCTTT
NA	TRBV7-3	NA	TRBJ2-6	CASSYQQGPNVLTF	TGTGCCAGCAGCTATCAACAGGGTCCCAACGTCCTGACTTTC
NA	TRBV27	NA	TRBJ1-2	CASSRDSHYGYTF	TGTGCCAGCAGCCGAGACAGCCACTATGGCTACACCTTC
NA	TRBV11-3	NA	TRBJ2-2	CASSPGRGKGESTGELFF	TGTGCCAGCAGCCCGGGACGCGGGAAGGGAGAGTCCACCGGGGAGCTGTTTTTT
NA	TRBV10-3	TRBD1	TRBJ2-7	CASQGQGEQYF	TGTGCCTCGCAGGGACAGGGCGAGCAGTACTTC
NA	TRBV7-6	TRBD2	TRBJ2-5	CASSLRFMREGLETQYF	TGTGCCAGCAGCTTAAGGTTTATGAGGGAGGGCCTGGAGACCCAGTACTTC
NA	TRBV27	NA	TRBJ1-1	CASVDRTPNTEAFF	TGTGCCAGCGTAGACAGGACCCCAAACACTGAAGCTTTCTTT
NA	TRBV6-5	NA	TRBJ1-6	CASSYVPTGPESPLHF	TGTGCCAGCAGTTACGTCCCCACAGGCCCGGAATCACCCCTCCACTTT
NA	TRBV5-1	TRBD2	TRBJ2-3	CASSLSGSGSEDTQYF	TGCGCCAGCAGCTTGTCAGGTAGCGGGAGTGAAGATACGCAGTATTTT
NA	TRBV18	NA	TRBJ1-5	CASSQGSSQPQHF	TGTGCCAGCTCCCAAGGGTCCTCTCAGCCCCAGCATTTT
NA	TRBV7-6	NA	TRBJ1-1	CASSLVAGSAFMNTEAFF	TGTGCCAGCAGCTTAGTAGCCGGTTCCGCTTTCATGAACACTGAAGCTTTCTTT
NA	TRBV6-5	TRBD1	TRBJ1-2	CASSYSSRGNYGYTF	TGTGCCAGCAGTTACTCTAGCAGGGGGAACTATGGCTACACCTTC
NA	TRBV5-4	NA	TRBJ2-3	CASASGVSTDTQYF	TGTGCCAGCGCCTCGGGGGTGAGCACAGATACGCAGTATTTT
once	TRBV2	NA	TRBJ2-2	CASSEEGGGTGELFF	TGTGCCAGCAGTGAAGAAGGGGGAGGGACCGGGGAGCTGTTTTTT
NA	TRBV11-2	NA	TRBJ1-3	CASSGVSGNTIYF	TGTGCCAGCTCAGGGGTCTCTGGAAACACCATATATTTT
NA	TRBV5-1	NA	TRBJ2-3	CASSPEGSTQYF	TGCGCCAGCAGCCCCGAGGGGTCCACGCAGTATTTT
NA	TRBV5-3	NA	TRBJ1-1	CARARTGVGTEAFF	TGTGCCAGAGCCCGGACCGGGGTTGGCACTGAAGCTTTCTTT
once	TRBV5-8	NA	TRBJ2-3	CASSLSSATDTQYF	TGTGCCAGCAGCTTGTCGTCTGCCACAGATACGCAGTATTTT
NA	TRBV4-1	NA	TRBJ2-3	CASSQMGSDTQYF	TGCGCCAGCAGCCAGATGGGTTCAGATACGCAGTATTTT
NA	TRBV29-1	NA	TRBJ1-1	CSGDRGGTEAFF	TGCAGCGGGGACCGGGGGGGTACTGAAGCTTTCTTT